These 13 T cell receptor beta chains share one sample of origin, sequenced in a study of T cells in Graves' hyperthyroidism and ophthalmopathy. RNA transcripts served as the template for amplifying TCR beta CDR3 regions. The HTBI primer set was used in a first-round RT-PCR of the TCR CDR3. TCRdb ran MiXCR on the multiplex PCR reads and lists one entry per CDR3 protein. Of hundreds of thousands of distinct CDR3 sequences listed, approximately 16% are singletons. The sample was blood. The receptor set was obtained from a woman under 30 with Graves' hyperthyroidism.

V gene TRBV10-3 combines with J gene TRBJ2-5; 7 bases map to TRBD2. CDR1 ENHRY and CDR2 SYGVKD come from the germline V gene. CDR3 size: 16 residues. The trim removed 2 bases at V and 2 bases at J, leaving 8 bases unmatched. CDR3 residues: CAISEVPSGTQETQYF. CDR3 coding DNA: TGTGCCATCAGTGAGGTGCCTAGCGGAACTCAAGAGACCCAGTACTTC.

This clonotype was picked up a small number of times. This chain uses TRBV28 with TRBJ1-3; D not certain. This CDR3 region has 12 residues. V lost 8 bases to trimming and J lost 4 bases, with 9 bases between them. Germline CDR1 MDHEN, CDR2 SYDVKM. CDR3 region: CASEERGNTIYF. The CDR3 nucleotides read TGTGCCAGCGAAGAACGAGGAAACACCATATATTTT.

The sample holds many counts of this clonotype. The chain employs TRBV4-1 and TRBJ1-4; D unclear. This CDR3 spans 14 amino acids. The germline gives CDR1 MGHRA, CDR2 YSYEKL. Trimming removed 3 bases at V and 4 bases at J, with 9 bases between. The CDR3 DNA sequence: TGCGCCAGCAGCCAGGAAAGTCTTAATGAAAAACTGTTTTTT. Amino acid sequence: CASSQESLNEKLFF.

CDR3 in amino acids: CASSLNRARDIQYF. CDR3 in DNA: TGTGCCAGCAGTTTAAACAGGGCGAGAGACATTCAGTACTTC. This chain connects TRBV28 to TRBJ2-4; tentative D call: TRBD1 (6 bases). CDR3 length equals 14 residues. Deletions cut 2 bases from V and 8 bases from J, with 13 bases between. The germline V gene has CDR1 MDHEN and CDR2 SYDVKM.

This clonotype was seen many times. V usage is TRBV3-1 and J usage is TRBJ2-7; a weak D match, TRBD2 (6 bases). The CDR3 extends over 15 amino acids. V dropped 4 bases and J dropped 0 bases, with 13 bases sitting between them. CDR1 and CDR2 from the germline V gene are LGHDT and YNNKEL (reference sequence). The CDR3 loop reads CASSLRGGPSYEQYF. CDR3 coding DNA: TGTGCCAGCAGCCTCCGCGGAGGGCCCTCCTACGAGCAGTACTTC.

This clonotype was seen only a few times. CDR3 sequence reads: CASSVYGPSWNQPQHF. The CDR3 bases are TGTGCCAGCTCCGTTTATGGGCCGTCATGGAATCAGCCCCAGCATTTT. The rearrangement links TRBV18 to TRBJ1-5; D uncertain. The length of the CDR3 is 16 residues. Looked up from germline, CDR1 is KGHSH and CDR2 is LQKENI. V lost 6 bases, J lost 4 bases, and 19 bases lay in between.

This clonotype was seen repeatedly, ten times or more. The rearrangement uses TRBV29-1 and TRBJ2-7; tentatively, D is TRBD2 (6 bases). This CDR3 is 15 amino acids long. Germline CDR1 is SQVTM and CDR2 is ANQGSEA. V was cut by 1 base and J by 7 bases, with 20 bases left in between. Here the CDR3 DNA reads TGCAGCGTTGAAGGATGGGGACTCCCCCCGGGTGAGCAGTACTTC. Residues: CSVEGWGLPPGEQYF.

The CDR3 DNA is TGTGCCACCAGTGATTTGAGGCCAGGTACGCAGTATTTT. Translated: CATSDLRPGTQYF. The rearrangement uses TRBV24-1 and TRBJ2-3; D unclear. V dropped 0 bases and J dropped 8 bases, with 8 bases sitting between them. Germline lookup yields CDR1 KGHDR and CDR2 SFDVKD. CDR3 size: 13 residues.

This clonotype was recorded at least ten times. The V call is TRBV13, the J call TRBJ2-3; 8 nucleotides align to TRBD2. Germline-derived CDR1 and CDR2 are PRHDT and FYEKMQ (reference sequence). The CDR3 has 15 residues. Trimming at V came to 3 bases and at J to 1 base, leaving 3 bases not matched to a gene. CDR3: CASSLTTSGTDTQYF. The CDR3 DNA is TGTGCCAGCAGCTTGACGACTAGCGGCACAGATACGCAGTATTTT.

In the case of this clonotype: At one boundary the junction diverges from the germline segment, which might be a read error. The chain has TRBV28 and TRBJ1-1; no clear D. The CDR3 is 13 residues long. CDR1 is MDHEN, CDR2 SYDVKM, per germline. The CDR3 DNA reads TGTGCCAGCAGTTTTCTCCTAACCACTGAAGCTTCCTTT. Its protein product is CASSFLLTTEASF.

This clonotype was counted at least ten times. This chain connects TRBV15 to TRBJ2-7; 8 bases are shared with TRBD1. CDR1 LNHNV and CDR2 YYDKDF come from the germline V gene (reference sequence). J lost 3 bases, V lost 3 bases, and 4 bases had no gene match. The CDR3 runs 14 residues. The CDR3 reads CATSSGTGYYEQYF. The CDR3 DNA sequence: TGTGCCACCAGCAGTGGGACAGGCTACTACGAGCAGTACTTC.

This clonotype was found many times. V usage is TRBV27 and J usage is TRBJ1-1; D is unclear. The CDR3 runs to 13 residues. Germline V gene lookup returns CDR1 MNHEY and CDR2 SMNVEV (reference sequence). The V end was cut by 5 bases, the J end by 6 bases, with 13 bases between. The CDR3 loop is CASSPRRGAEAFF. The CDR3 DNA sequence: TGTGCCAGCAGTCCCAGACGGGGTGCTGAAGCTTTCTTT.

Ten or more counts support this clonotype. This chain uses TRBV20-1 with TRBJ1-2, with D uncertain. The V and J ends lost 0 bases and 4 bases respectively, with 12 bases between them. Per the germline V gene, CDR1 is DFQATT and CDR2 is SNEGSKA (reference sequence). CDR3 length: 14 residues. The CDR3 nucleotides read TGCAGTGCTAGAGACTACACGGGTTTCTATGGCTACACCTTC. Its protein product is CSARDYTGFYGYTF.